Following are 13 T cell receptor beta chains from one sample sequenced in a study of blood T cells in healthy people across ages. Together with a sample-barcoded 5' primer, a J-beta primer mix was included in a second PCR lasting roughly 6 to 12 cycles. TCRdb re-called the 5' RACE reads with MiXCR, one entry per CDR3 protein. Here the sample spans about 830,000 distinct CDR3 sequences, 58% being singletons. Sample: blood. The receptors shown here come from a man younger than 40 in good health.

This sequence joins TRBV10-3 and TRBJ2-7; TRBD1 might be the D (6 bases). The end of the DNA aligns better with TRBJ2-5, so the J call may be wrong. Per the germline V gene, CDR1 is ENHRY and CDR2 is SYGVKD. The CDR3 runs 15 residues. The CDR3 DNA follows: TGTGCCATCAGTGAGTCGAGGGACAAACAAGAGACCCAGTACTTC. Protein sequence: CAISESRDKQETQYF.

V gene TRBV6-5 combines with J gene TRBJ2-7; 10 bases match TRBD2. V shed 6 bases and J 1 base; nucleotides not matched to a gene: 9. This CDR3 contains 16 residues. Germline loops: CDR1 MNHEY, CDR2 SVGAGI. The CDR3 here is CASSHLVAGGSYEQYF. DNA of the CDR3: TGTGCCAGCAGCCACCTGGTAGCGGGGGGATCCTACGAGCAGTACTTC.

The V and J genes are TRBV6-2 or TRBV6-3 and TRBJ1-6, with D unclear. CDR1 is MNHEY, CDR2 SVGEGT, per germline. The CDR3 spans 13 residues. Trimming left V 6 bases short and J 9 bases short, with 12 bases between. CDR3 DNA sequence: TGTGCCAGCAGCTGGGATCTCGGTTCACCCCTCCACTTT. Its translation is CASSWDLGSPLHF.

The chain recombines TRBV9 with TRBJ2-4; perhaps TRBD1 as D (6 bases). V was cut by 3 bases and J by 1 base, with 8 bases left in between. CDR3 length equals 14 residues. The germline V gene encodes CDR1 SGDLS and CDR2 YYNGEE. In DNA form, the CDR3 reads TGTGCCAGCAGCGGACAGGAGGCCAAAAACATTCAGTACTTC. The encoded protein is CASSGQEAKNIQYF. Looking up the rest from reference TRBV9 and TRBJ2-4 gives the full variable domain: DSGVTQTPKHLITATGQRVTLRCSPRSGDLSVYWYQQSLDQGLQFLIQYYNGEERAKGNILERFSAQQFPDLHSELNLSSLELGDSALYFCASSGQEAKNIQYFGAGTRLSVL.

Remarks on this clonotype: The junction differs from germline at one of its ends, possibly a read error. The J gene is TRBJ2-3, the V gene TRBV7-2; D may be TRBD1 or TRBD2 (6 bases each). The germline CDR1 and CDR2 sequences are SGHTA and FQGNSA. The CDR3 loop spans 15 amino acids. Written as DNA, the CDR3 is TGTGCCAACAGCTTAGGGGGGATGAGCACAGATACGCAGTATTTT. Protein product: CANSLGGMSTDTQYF.

The rearrangement uses TRBV20-1 and TRBJ1-2; D is unresolved. The CDR3 extends over 14 amino acids. CDR1 is DFQATT and CDR2 is SNEGSKA in the germline V gene (reference sequence). Trimming shortened V by 5 bases and J by 4 bases, and 17 bases separated the two germline ends. The CDR3 bases are TGCAGTGCTCAATCCCCCCTCGGAGGCTATGGCTACACCTTC. Translating it yields CSAQSPLGGYGYTF.

The CDR3 bases are TGTGCCAGCAGCTTAGAGACAGACCCGAGCTACGAGCAGTACTTC. Translated: CASSLETDPSYEQYF. The chain is built from TRBV7-9 and TRBJ2-5, with TRBD1 as a possible D gene (5 bases). Near its end, the DNA agrees better with TRBJ2-7, so the J call may be wrong. CDR1 and CDR2 from the germline V gene are SEHNR and FQNEAQ (reference sequence). The CDR3 is made up of 15 amino acids.

This chain uses TRBV7-2 with TRBJ1-2; D not resolved. The CDR3 has 14 amino acids. Trimming took off 1 base at V and 5 bases at J, with 11 bases between the two ends. In germline, CDR1 is SGHTA, CDR2 FQGNSA. The CDR3 region is CASSLVVSTYGYTF. The CDR3 nucleotides are TGTGCCAGCAGCTTAGTGGTGTCGACTTATGGCTACACCTTC.

This CDR3 reads CASSHGPSRNEQYF. The CDR3 nucleotides are TGTGCCAGCAGCCATGGACCTAGTAGGAATGAGCAGTACTTC. This sequence joins TRBV6-2 or TRBV6-3 and TRBJ2-7; D uncertain. Per the germline V gene, CDR1 is MNHEY and CDR2 is SVGEGT. Trimming stripped 6 bases from V and 7 bases from J, with 19 bases between. The CDR3 sequence is 14 residues long.

J is TRBJ2-5 and V is TRBV5-1; D is uncertain. The V end was cut by 6 bases, the J end by 12 bases, with 6 bases between. CDR3 length: 8 amino acids. The V gene's germline CDR1 is SGHRS and CDR2 YFSETQ. CDR3 sequence (DNA): TGCGCCAGCACCTCTAAGTACTTC. As protein: CASTSKYF. The entire variable domain, with the rest obtained from reference TRBV5-1 and TRBJ2-5, is as follows: KAGVTQTPRYLIKTRGQQVTLSCSPISGHRSVSWYQQTPGQGLQFLFEYFSETQRNKGNFPGRFSGRQFSNSRSEMNVSTLELGDSALYLCASTSKYFGPGTRLLVL.

This clonotype was picked up one time. The J gene is TRBJ1-2, the V gene TRBV12-3 or TRBV12-4, with D unclear. This CDR3 spans 14 amino acids. Trimming removed 7 bases at V and 4 bases at J, with 16 bases between. Here the CDR3 reads CASTTLRAFYGYTF. CDR3 in DNA: TGTGCCAGCACCACTCTCCGAGCCTTCTATGGCTACACCTTC.

This chain joins TRBV7-3 and TRBJ2-1; D could derive from TRBD1 or TRBD2 (5 bases each). The DNA end favors TRBJ2-7, so the J call may be wrong. CDR1 SGHTA and CDR2 FQGTGA come from the germline V gene. This CDR3 is built from 13 residues. CDR3 nucleotides: TGTGCCAGCAGCGTAGACGGGACGCACGAGCAGTACTTC. Translating gives CASSVDGTHEQYF.

Points on this clonotype: A read error may produce the germline difference seen at one junction end. This rearrangement joins TRBV4-3 to TRBJ2-7; D is undetermined. Germline CDR1 and CDR2: LGHNA and YSLEER. The CDR3 has 13 amino acids. The CDR3 is CASSLLLTYGQYF. As DNA, the CDR3 is TGCGCCAGCAGCCTCCTCTTAACCTACGGGCAGTACTTC.